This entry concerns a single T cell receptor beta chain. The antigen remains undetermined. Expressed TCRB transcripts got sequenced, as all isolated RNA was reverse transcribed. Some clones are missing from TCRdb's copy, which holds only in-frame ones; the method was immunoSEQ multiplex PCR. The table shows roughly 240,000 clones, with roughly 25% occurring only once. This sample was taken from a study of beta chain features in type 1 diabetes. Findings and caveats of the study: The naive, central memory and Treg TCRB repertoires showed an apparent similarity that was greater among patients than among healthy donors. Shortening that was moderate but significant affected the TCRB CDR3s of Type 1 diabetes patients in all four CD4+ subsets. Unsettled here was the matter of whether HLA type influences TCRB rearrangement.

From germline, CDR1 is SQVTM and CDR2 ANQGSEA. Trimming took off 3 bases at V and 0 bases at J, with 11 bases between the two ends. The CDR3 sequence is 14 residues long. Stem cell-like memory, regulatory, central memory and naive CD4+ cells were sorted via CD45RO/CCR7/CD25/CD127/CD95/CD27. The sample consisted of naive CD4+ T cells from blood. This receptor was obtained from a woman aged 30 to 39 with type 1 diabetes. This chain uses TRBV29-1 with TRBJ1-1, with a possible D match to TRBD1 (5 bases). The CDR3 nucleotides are TGCAGCGTTGACGGACACCTCATGAACACTGAAGCTTTCTTT. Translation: CSVDGHLMNTEAFF.